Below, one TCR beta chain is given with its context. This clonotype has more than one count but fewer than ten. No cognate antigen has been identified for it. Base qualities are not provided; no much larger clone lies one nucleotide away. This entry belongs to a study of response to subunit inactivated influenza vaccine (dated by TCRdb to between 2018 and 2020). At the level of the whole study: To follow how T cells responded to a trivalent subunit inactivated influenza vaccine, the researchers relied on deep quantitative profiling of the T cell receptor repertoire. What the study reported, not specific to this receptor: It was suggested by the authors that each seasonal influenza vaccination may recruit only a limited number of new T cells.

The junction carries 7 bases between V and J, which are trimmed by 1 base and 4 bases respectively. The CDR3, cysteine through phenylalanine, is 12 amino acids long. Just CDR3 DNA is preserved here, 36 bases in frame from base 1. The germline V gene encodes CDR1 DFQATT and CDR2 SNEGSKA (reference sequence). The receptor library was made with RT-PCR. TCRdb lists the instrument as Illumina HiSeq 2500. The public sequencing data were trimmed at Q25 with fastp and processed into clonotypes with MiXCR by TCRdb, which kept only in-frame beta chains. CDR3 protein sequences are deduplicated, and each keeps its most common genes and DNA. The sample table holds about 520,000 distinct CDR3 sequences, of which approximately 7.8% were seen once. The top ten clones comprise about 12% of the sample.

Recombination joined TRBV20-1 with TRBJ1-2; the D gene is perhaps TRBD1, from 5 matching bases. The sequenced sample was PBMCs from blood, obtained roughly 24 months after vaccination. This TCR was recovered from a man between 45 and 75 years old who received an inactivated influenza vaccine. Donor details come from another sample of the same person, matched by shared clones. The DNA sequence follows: TGCAGTGCTAGAGGACAGTCCTATGGCTACACCTTC. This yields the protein CSARGQSYGYTF.